This note documents a single T cell receptor beta chain sequence. This sample is drawn from a study of blood T cell repertoires in COVID-19. Whole-study context: Samples came from the United States, Italy and Spain, spanning acute and convalescent COVID-19. T cells, B-cell-depleted T cells, or PBMCs provided the cDNA or gDNA that served as material.

Germline CDR1 reads SGHDT; CDR2 reads YYEEEE. CDR3 length equals 14 residues. The V gene end was trimmed by 4 bases and the J gene end by 3 bases; junction bases not matched to a gene: 6. Source study methods: It was from reference gene primer amplification that nucleated cell counts were estimated. Here immunoSEQ multiplex PCR was the method, and the copy in TCRdb shows in-frame clones only, minus some. V, J and clone size derive from that table, while D and trimming were established from the DNA sequence. The sample lists some 200,000 clones, 82% seen once, with approximately 12% in the top ten. The sample taken for sequencing was peripheral blood. The clonotype was recovered from a woman in her thirties or forties with acute or convalescent COVID-19. The rearrangement joins TRBV5-6 to TRBJ1-1; TRBD1 agrees at 7 bases. In DNA form, the CDR3 reads TGTGCCAGCAGCGTAGACAGGGTTCACACTGAAGCTTTCTTT. Translated: CASSVDRVHTEAFF.